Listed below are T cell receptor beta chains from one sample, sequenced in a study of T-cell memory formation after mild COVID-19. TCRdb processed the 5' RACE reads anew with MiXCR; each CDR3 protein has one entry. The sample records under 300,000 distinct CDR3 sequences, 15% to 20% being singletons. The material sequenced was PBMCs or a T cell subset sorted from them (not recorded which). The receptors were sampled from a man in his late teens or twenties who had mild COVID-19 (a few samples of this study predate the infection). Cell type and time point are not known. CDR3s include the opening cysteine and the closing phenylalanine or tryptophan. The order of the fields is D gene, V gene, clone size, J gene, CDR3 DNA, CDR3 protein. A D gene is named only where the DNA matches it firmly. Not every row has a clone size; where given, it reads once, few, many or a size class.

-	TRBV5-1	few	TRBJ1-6	TGCGCCAGCAGCTCGGGGACTGTTACTGCCTATAATTCACCCCTCCACTTT	CASSSGTVTAYNSPLHF
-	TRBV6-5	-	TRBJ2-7	TGTGCCAGCCTAGACAACAGAAAGCAGTACTTC	CASLDNRKQYF
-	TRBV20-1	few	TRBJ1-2	TGCAGTGCTCCGGACGGAGAAAACTATGGCTACACCTTC	CSAPDGENYGYTF
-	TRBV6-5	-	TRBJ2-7	TGTGCCAGCAGTTACTCGGAAGGAGGGGCCCTACCCTACGAGCAGTACTTC	CASSYSEGGALPYEQYF
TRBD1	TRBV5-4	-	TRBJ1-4	TGTGCCAGCAGCTTACCCGGGACAGACGAAAAACTGTTTTTT	CASSLPGTDEKLFF
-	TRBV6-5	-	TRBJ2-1	TGTGCCAGCAGCTACACAGGGACCGGTGAGCAGTTCTTC	CASSYTGTGEQFF
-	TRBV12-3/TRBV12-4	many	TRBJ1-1	TGTGCCAGCAGTTTAGATCAGGTTCAGAACACTGAAGCTTTCTTT	CASSLDQVQNTEAFF
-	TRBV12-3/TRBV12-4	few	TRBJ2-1	TGTGCCAGCAGTACAGGGATGGTAAATGAGCAGTTCTTC	CASSTGMVNEQFF
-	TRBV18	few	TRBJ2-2	TGTGCCAGCTCACCAAGTCTGGCAGCGGGCAGCACCGGGGAGCTGTTTTTT	CASSPSLAAGSTGELFF
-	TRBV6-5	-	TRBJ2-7	TGTGCCAGCAGTTACCGGGGCGAGCAGTACTTC	CASSYRGEQYF